Sequencing of this TCR beta chain was carried out in a study of shared clonotypes between healthy human individuals (dated by TCRdb to about 2020). Study-wide context: The cohort included a few men and two women between 18 and 49 years of age. To estimate repertoire size and how much clonotypes are shared between individuals, the study performed deep sequencing of blood TCR repertoires from a few healthy adults. Leukapheresis yielded between about 0.8 and 9.5 billion PBMCs per donor. Libraries were prepared and TCR repertoires were sequenced by different laboratories using diverse techniques, in order to increase sequencing depth and limit assay-specific biases. For each donor, three plates each were used for CD4 naive and CD4 memory, two plates were used for CD8 naive, and one plate was used for CD8 memory. The paper as a whole reports these results and caveats: When several donors were compared, the shared fraction of clonotypes was roughly 5% for naive CD4, around 3.6% for naive CD8, 2.3% for memory CD4, and less than 0.45% for memory CD8. Clonotypes shared by all four sorted-subset donors showed higher generation probabilities than non-shared clonotypes. Even with the large sequencing depth, rarefaction of the sorted-subset datasets indicated that sequencing was incomplete. Pairwise subsampling led to the expectation that sequencing depth would affect the degree of clonotype sharing among donors. The small number of donors limited the genetic and exposure-history diversity represented. Sampling was restricted to blood, and TCR repertoires in tissue are likely to differ from TCR repertoires in blood. Naive subsets generally had larger estimated clonotype richness than memory subsets.

Healthy HIV-negative adults with no recently reported acute infections or vaccinations were included as donors. All donors were Caucasian adults living in Nashville, Tennessee, USA. CD4+ T cells were enriched by magnetic negative selection; naive cells were then positively selected on CD45RA, and the negative fraction formed the memory subset. After blood collection by leukapheresis, PBMCs were isolated using Ficoll-Histopaque density gradient centrifugation and then cryopreserved in the vapor phase of liquid nitrogen. Analytical flow cytometry was used to check the purity and quantity of every magnetically sorted T cell population. From each sorted fraction, genomic DNA was isolated and quantified by UV absorbance on a Nanodrop 2000c. Note on this clone: The target of this receptor is not known. The record has no base qualities; no much larger clone is one base away.

The cysteine opens and the phenylalanine closes a CDR3 of 13 amino acids. Left in the record is the CDR3 DNA by itself, 39 bases read in frame from the first base. The germline V gene provides CDR1 SQVTM and CDR2 ANQGSEA. Between the V and J ends, shortened by 4 bases and 2 bases respectively, the junction contains 10 bases. Using the deep immunoSEQ assay, TCR CDR3 regions were amplified from genomic DNA by multiplex PCR. Extracted genomic DNA from each cell subset was spread evenly across all wells of several immunoSEQ 96-well plates, with each plate serving as a replicate. Each replicate PCR for sorted subsets received around 0.2 ug genomic DNA, equal to 28,000 or so T cell genomes. Purified libraries were quantified with a Qubit 3.0 fluorometer, sized on a Bioanalyzer 2100, and re-quantified with the KAPA Library Quantification kit. Each immunoSEQ 96-well plate was sequenced on its own single-read 150-cycle Illumina NextSeq 550 flow cell. Concerning the study's data processing: The immunoSEQ output contained only junctional sequences without quality scores, so filtering could not match that applied to full-length reads. Sequences were annotated with PyIR, a Python wrapper for IgBLAST v1.9, using IMGT germline references to assign V/J genes and CDR3. Reads with weak V/J assignments (E-value above 1e-6), missing CDR3, stop codons, out-of-frame junctions, or ambiguous translated residues were removed. V3J clonotypes were defined as sequences sharing the same inferred V gene, J gene, and CDR3 amino acid sequence. To compute the percentage overlap between repertoires, the number of shared unique clonotypes was divided by the size of the smaller repertoire. Repertoire richness was assessed with RTK rarefaction, the Chao1 estimator, and Recon v2.1 estimates of unobserved clonotypes. OLGA was used to compute generation probabilities for all TCRbeta clonotypes that the gDNA method yielded from four donors. The clones in this table, taken by TCRdb from immuneACCESS, are in-frame only. Not every clone is retained; where verified, under half of the shortfall comes from an unresolved V gene, and the cause of the rest is unknown. That table supplies the V and J calls and clone size; D and trimming were determined from the DNA. Across this sample there are about 2.4 million clones, with approximately 93% seen only once. The top ten hold about 0.38% of the sample.

Sequencing used naive CD4+ T cells from PBMCs. This specimen's cell subset or site label, interpreted: CD45RA+ positively selected. The TCR was taken from a man between 18 and 35 years old in good health. Some clones in this sample may be carry-over from other donors' samples. The chain is encoded by TRBV29-1 joined to TRBJ2-3, and the D gene may be TRBD2, 5 bases matching. The DNA is as follows: TGCAGCGTTGTCGGGGTTTACACAGATACGCAGTATTTT. Its amino acids are CSVVGVYTDTQYF.